The clone carrying this TCR beta chain was seen more than once but under ten times. Germline CDR1 and CDR2: MNHEY and SMNVEV (reference sequence). The V and J ends lost 5 bases and 2 bases respectively, with 16 bases between them. This CDR3 has 16 residues. This entry comes from a study of blood T cell repertoires in COVID-19. Using immunoSEQ multiplex PCR, the repertoire was profiled, and TCRdb retains in-frame clones only, with some absent. The sample records under 250,000 clones, 85% to 90% being singletons. The source of this sequence is a man aged 25 to 45 with COVID-19, enrolled during active disease. This chain uses TRBV27 with TRBJ1-5; the D gene is possibly TRBD1 (5 bases). The material sequenced was peripheral blood. This chain's CDR3 is CASSQRGGLGNQPQHF. The CDR3 nucleotides are TGTGCCAGCAGTCAAAGGGGAGGGTTGGGCAATCAGCCCCAGCATTTT.